This paragraph reports one T cell receptor (beta chain). The data belong to a study of blood T cell repertoires in COVID-19. The table came from immunoSEQ multiplex PCR; TCRdb's copy has only in-frame clones and leaves some out. The sample holds tens of thousands of clones, over 75% seen once. The CDR3 loop spans 14 amino acids. The germline V and J ends were trimmed by 0 bases and 3 bases, with 8 bases remaining between them. Germline CDR1 and CDR2: SGDLS and YYNGEE. Sequenced sample: peripheral blood. This chain connects TRBV9 to TRBJ2-3; D is perhaps TRBD2 (6 bases). The TCR originated in a woman in her fifties or sixties with acute or convalescent COVID-19. DNA of the CDR3: TGTGCCAGCAGCGTAGACGGGAGTACAGATACGCAGTATTTT. Translated: CASSVDGSTDTQYF.